Detailed here is one T cell receptor beta chain. Its target is not known. The source of the sample is a study of cytomegalovirus exposure and HLA in healthy donors. Study information: Within the Caucasian-associated ancestry cluster were around 80% of the approximately 400 genotyped donors.

Study-wide findings and caveats: Associated with HLA alleles at 0.05 false discovery rate in a later analysis were around 15,000 TCR beta sequences. Researchers had no immune exposure information except CMV serostatus available.

The CDR3 spans 16 residues. V gave up 3 bases and J gave up 0 bases, with 12 bases separating them. Germline CDR1 reads ENHRY; CDR2 reads SYGVKD. PCR employed 60 Vbeta and 13 Jbeta primers. Sequencing was performed with immunoSEQ multiplex PCR; in TCRdb, only in-frame clones are kept and a portion is missing. The repertoire holds approximately 200,000 clones, approximately 81% seen once, with roughly 1.3% in the top ten. This receptor was taken from a human donor in good health. The chain uses TRBV10-3 and TRBJ2-4, with TRBD2 as a possible D gene (5 bases). The sample comprised PBMCs. CDR3 DNA: TGTGCCATCAGTGAATCCCCAGGACTAGCCAAAAACATTCAGTACTTC. Amino acids: CAISESPGLAKNIQYF.